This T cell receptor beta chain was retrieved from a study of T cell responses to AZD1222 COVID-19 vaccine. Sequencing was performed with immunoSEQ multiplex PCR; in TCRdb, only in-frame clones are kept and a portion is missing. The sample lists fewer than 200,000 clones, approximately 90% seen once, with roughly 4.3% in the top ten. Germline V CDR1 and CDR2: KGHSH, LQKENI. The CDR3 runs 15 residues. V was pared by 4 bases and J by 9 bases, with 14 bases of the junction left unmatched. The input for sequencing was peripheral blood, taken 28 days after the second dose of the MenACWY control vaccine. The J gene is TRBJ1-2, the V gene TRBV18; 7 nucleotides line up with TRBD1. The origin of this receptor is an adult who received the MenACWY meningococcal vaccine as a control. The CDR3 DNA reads TGTGCCAGCTCACGCAAATACGACAGGGAAGTTAGCTACACCTTC. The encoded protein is CASSRKYDREVSYTF.